The 23 T cell receptor beta chains presented below share a single source sample, sequenced in a study of blood T cell repertoires in COVID-19. Clones were read by immunoSEQ multiplex PCR, and TCRdb kept only the in-frame ones, dropping some. The sample carries almost 400,000 clones, around nine tenths recorded once. The sample taken for sequencing was PBMCs or T cells enriched from blood (not recorded which). All receptors come from a woman aged 25 to 45 who had recovered from COVID-19.

In this sample, this clone turned up once. The chain is built from TRBV27 and TRBJ1-2; the match to TRBD1 covers 8 bases. Germline CDR1 reads MNHEY; CDR2 reads SMNVEV (reference sequence). J was trimmed by 4 bases and V by 6 bases; bases with no gene match: 4. CDR3 length: 13 amino acids. The CDR3, as DNA: TGTGCCAGCAGATTAGACAGGGGCTATGGCTACACCTTC. It is translated as CASRLDRGYGYTF.

This clone has only a few counts. The rearrangement joins TRBV5-1 to TRBJ2-1, with D perhaps TRBD2 (6 bases). Trimming shortened V by 4 bases and J by 5 bases, and 13 bases separated the two germline ends. Looked up from germline, CDR1 is SGHRS and CDR2 is YFSETQ. The CDR3 spans 14 residues. This CDR3 is CASSAGLVNNEQFF. The CDR3 DNA is TGCGCCAGCAGCGCGGGACTGGTTAACAATGAGCAGTTCTTC.

The chain links TRBV30 to TRBJ1-2, with D tentatively TRBD1 (5 bases). The V gene lost 3 bases and the J gene lost 7 bases, with 15 bases spanning the gap. Germline lookup yields CDR1 GTSNPN and CDR2 SVGIG (reference sequence). The CDR3 is made up of 13 amino acids. CDR3 sequence reads: CAWRGDPAGGYTF. The CDR3 region has the DNA TGTGCCTGGAGGGGGGACCCAGCGGGTGGCTACACCTTC. Full variable domain (outside the CDR3, taken from reference TRBV30 and TRBJ1-2): SQTIHQWPATLVQPVGSPLSLECTVEGTSNPNLYWYRQAAGRGLQLLFYSVGIGQISSEVPQNLSASRPQDRQFILSSKKLLLSDSGFYLCAWRGDPAGGYTFGSGTRLTVV.

The chain has TRBV19 and TRBJ1-1; TRBD1 agrees at 10 bases. V shed 5 bases and J 5 bases; nucleotides not matched to a gene: 23. Looked up from germline, CDR1 is LNHDA and CDR2 is SQIVND (reference sequence). This CDR3 has 20 residues. CDR3 nucleotide sequence: TGTGCCAGTAGTGGGGACCCGGGACAGGGGTTTGCCTCCGTATGGACTGAAGCTTTCTTT. Residues: CASSGDPGQGFASVWTEAFF. Filled out from reference TRBV19 and TRBJ1-1, the complete variable domain reads DGGITQSPKYLFRKEGQNVTLSCEQNLNHDAMYWYRQDPGQGLRLIYYSQIVNDFQKGDIAEGYSVSREKKESFPLTVTSAQKNPTAFYLCASSGDPGQGFASVWTEAFFGQGTRLTVV.

This chain joins TRBV6-1 and TRBJ2-3, with 7 bases that match TRBD2. V lost 3 bases to trimming and J lost 15 bases; unmatched junction nucleotides: 9. The CDR3 consists of 12 residues. The germline gives CDR1 MNHNS, CDR2 SASEGT. The CDR3 nucleotides are TGTGCCAGCAGTGAGGTTCGGAGCGGGACCTATTTT. Translation gives CASSEVRSGTYF.

The chain joins TRBV7-9 to TRBJ2-1; TRBD2 matches at 9 bases. This CDR3 has 19 residues. V lost 2 bases, J lost 7 bases, and 18 bases stayed unmatched. Germline V CDR1 and CDR2: SEHNR, FQNEAQ (reference sequence). The CDR3 is CASSLIRVREGVAKNEQFF. CDR3 DNA: TGTGCCAGCAGCTTAATACGGGTGCGGGAGGGGGTGGCGAAAAATGAGCAGTTCTTC. The complete variable domain, with remaining parts taken from reference TRBV7-9 and TRBJ2-1, reads DTGVSQNPRHKITKRGQNVTFRCDPISEHNRLYWYRQTLGQGPEFLTYFQNEAQLEKSRLLSDRFSAERPKGSFSTLEIQRTEQGDSAMYLCASSLIRVREGVAKNEQFFGPGTRLTVL.

The chain has TRBV24-1 and TRBJ2-3, with 7 bases that match TRBD1. V was pared by 3 bases and J by 8 bases, with 1 base of the junction left unmatched. Germline loops: CDR1 KGHDR, CDR2 SFDVKD. This CDR3 has 12 amino acids. CDR3: CATSDAGGTQYF. CDR3 DNA sequence: TGTGCCACCAGTGATGCAGGGGGTACGCAGTATTTT.

The count of this clone is one. The chain is built from TRBV28 and TRBJ2-7; D not certain. The CDR3 extends over 13 amino acids. Germline V CDR1 and CDR2: MDHEN, SYDVKM. V dropped 3 bases and J dropped 4 bases, with 10 bases sitting between them. This chain's CDR3 is CASSLGSGYEQYF. As DNA, the CDR3 is TGTGCCAGCAGTTTGGGCAGTGGTTACGAGCAGTACTTC.

This clone appeared a single time. Possible read error: a much larger clone is one base away. The chain's CDR3 is CASSPGTGNEKLFF. The CDR3 nucleotides are TGCGCCAGCAGCCCCGGGACAGGGAATGAAAAACTGTTTTTT. This sequence joins TRBV5-1 and TRBJ1-4, with TRBD1 identical over 9 bases. Germline values: CDR1 SGHRS, CDR2 YFSETQ. This CDR3 contains 14 residues. V lost 4 bases to trimming and J lost 5 bases; unmatched junction nucleotides: 3. The entire variable domain, with the rest obtained from reference TRBV5-1 and TRBJ1-4, is as follows: KAGVTQTPRYLIKTRGQQVTLSCSPISGHRSVSWYQQTPGQGLQFLFEYFSETQRNKGNFPGRFSGRQFSNSRSEMNVSTLELGDSALYLCASSPGTGNEKLFFGSGTQLSVL.

The V gene is TRBV3-1 (or the pseudogene TRBV3-2), the J gene TRBJ2-5; 10 nucleotides match TRBD2. Germline values: CDR1 LGHDT, CDR2 YNNKEL (reference sequence). The CDR3 length is 18 residues. V lost 3 bases and J lost 2; bases outside the gene matches: 12. CDR3 bases: TGTGCCAGCAGCCATTCAGGTTGGGCTAGCGGGGGACAAGAGACCCAGTACTTC. Residues: CASSHSGWASGGQETQYF.

This chain links TRBV5-6 with TRBJ2-5, with 9 bases aligning to TRBD2. Germline CDR1 is SGHDT and CDR2 is YYEEEE. The CDR3 consists of 16 residues. Losses at the gene ends were 0 bases for V and 5 bases for J; bases not matched to a gene: 8. CDR3 nucleotide sequence: TGTGCCAGCAGCTTGGCGAGTGAAAGCGGGAGGGAGACCCAGTACTTC. Encoded protein: CASSLASESGRETQYF.

V is TRBV11-2 and J is TRBJ1-1; D is perhaps TRBD1 (6 bases). Per germline, CDR1 SGHAT and CDR2 FQNNGV. CDR3 size: 16 residues. Trimming left V 3 bases short and J 1 base short, with 15 bases between. The CDR3 sequence is CASSLDSRMGNTEAFF. The CDR3 bases are TGTGCCAGCAGCTTGGACAGCCGGATGGGGAACACTGAAGCTTTCTTT.

The rearrangement uses TRBV28 and TRBJ1-2; 7 bases line up with TRBD1. V lost 5 bases and J lost 0; bases outside the gene matches: 6. The CDR3 is 15 residues long. Germline values: CDR1 MDHEN, CDR2 SYDVKM. The CDR3 loop reads CASSTTGPANYGYTF. Here the CDR3 DNA reads TGTGCCAGCAGTACGACAGGGCCAGCTAACTATGGCTACACCTTC.

The chain has TRBV7-9 and TRBJ1-6; D perhaps matches TRBD1 (5 bases). The CDR3 spans 13 residues. V was cut by 6 bases and J by 9 bases, with 12 bases left in between. CDR1 and CDR2 (germline): SEHNR, FQNEAQ (reference sequence). CDR3 in amino acids: CASRGVISSPLHF. For the CDR3, the DNA is TGTGCCAGCAGAGGGGTCATATCTTCACCCCTCCACTTT.

The chain recombines TRBV6-5 with TRBJ1-1, with unresolved D. Germline values: CDR1 MNHEY, CDR2 SVGAGI. V shed 0 bases and J shed 4 bases, with 9 bases lying between them. The CDR3 sequence is 14 residues long. The CDR3 bases are TGTGCCAGCAGTTACTCAGGCCGGAGCACTGAAGCTTTCTTT. This codes for CASSYSGRSTEAFF.

The rearrangement joins TRBV5-4 to TRBJ1-2, with TRBD1 matching over 9 bases. The CDR3 runs to 15 residues. The germline V gene has CDR1 SGHNT and CDR2 YYREEE (reference sequence). Trimming at V came to 5 bases and at J to 4 bases, leaving 9 bases not matched to a gene. Here the CDR3 DNA reads TGTGCCAGCAGGGAAGGGACAGGGCCCATCTATGGCTACACCTTC. Residues: CASREGTGPIYGYTF.

This clone was detected only once. The rearrangement uses TRBV5-6 and TRBJ2-1; D remains unclear. Germline V gene data show CDR1 as SGHDT and CDR2 as YYEEEE. This CDR3 comprises 12 residues. V was shortened by 1 base and J by 3 bases, with 2 bases between the two germline ends. In DNA, the CDR3 is TGTGCCAGCAGCTTGCGCTACAATGAGCAGTTCTTC. Its protein is CASSLRYNEQFF.

The DNA of the CDR3 is TGTGCCACCAGCAGAGAAGACAGATACAATCAGCCCCAGCATTTT. Translation: CATSREDRYNQPQHF. The chain uses TRBV15 and TRBJ1-5; the D gene is possibly TRBD1 (5 bases). The CDR3 length is 15 residues. V dropped 0 bases and J dropped 3 bases, with 9 bases sitting between them. The germline CDR1 and CDR2 sequences are LNHNV and YYDKDF (reference sequence).

V gene TRBV7-2 combines with J gene TRBJ2-1; TRBD1 matches at 10 bases. V gave up 7 bases and J gave up 3 bases; unmatched junction bases: 9. The CDR3 runs 16 residues. Germline V gene lookup returns CDR1 SGHTA and CDR2 FQGNSA. CDR3 DNA sequence: TGTGCCAGCAACTTCGGTGACAGGGGGCTCTACAATGAGCAGTTCTTC. Its translation is CASNFGDRGLYNEQFF.

J is TRBJ2-3 and V is TRBV10-3; 11 bases fit TRBD2. This CDR3 region has 16 residues. The germline V gene encodes CDR1 ENHRY and CDR2 SYGVKD. V dropped 4 bases and J dropped 2; count of bases not matched to a gene: 5. The CDR3 protein is CAISGGLAAPTDTQYF. The CDR3 region has the DNA TGTGCCATCAGTGGGGGACTAGCGGCCCCCACAGATACGCAGTATTTT.

V gene TRBV6-5 combines with J gene TRBJ1-5, with D possibly matching TRBD1 (5 bases). The CDR3 has 15 residues. The germline gives CDR1 MNHEY, CDR2 SVGAGI. V shed 6 bases and J shed 4 bases, with 16 bases lying between them. As DNA, the CDR3 is TGTGCCAGCAGACTTGAATTCGCAGGGAATCAGCCCCAGCATTTT. Protein sequence: CASRLEFAGNQPQHF.

The V and J genes are TRBV7-9 and TRBJ1-1; TRBD1 is a possible D gene (6 bases). Trimming took off 5 bases at V and 4 bases at J, with 17 bases between the two ends. Germline CDR1 and CDR2: SEHNR and FQNEAQ (reference sequence). CDR3 length: 15 amino acids. The CDR3 sequence: CASSPTRTVLTEAFF. CDR3 DNA sequence: TGTGCCAGCAGCCCAACCCGGACAGTTCTCACTGAAGCTTTCTTT.

The sample holds one count of this clone. The chain recombines TRBV5-4 with TRBJ1-2; D call uncertain. This CDR3 has 14 amino acids. Germline V gene lookup returns CDR1 SGHNT and CDR2 YYREEE (reference sequence). V was trimmed by 0 bases and J by 1 base, leaving 7 bases between them. The CDR3 sequence is CASSLAGFNYGYTF. The CDR3 region has the DNA TGTGCCAGCAGCTTGGCGGGATTTAACTATGGCTACACCTTC.